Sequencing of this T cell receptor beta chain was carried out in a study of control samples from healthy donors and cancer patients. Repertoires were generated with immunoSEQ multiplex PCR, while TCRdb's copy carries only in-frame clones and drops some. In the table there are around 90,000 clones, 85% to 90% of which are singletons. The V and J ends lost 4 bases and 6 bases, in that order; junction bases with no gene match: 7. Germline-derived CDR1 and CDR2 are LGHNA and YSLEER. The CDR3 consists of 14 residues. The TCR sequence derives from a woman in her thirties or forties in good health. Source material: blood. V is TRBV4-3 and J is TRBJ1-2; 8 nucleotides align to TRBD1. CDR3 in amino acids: CASSPGTGSDGYTF. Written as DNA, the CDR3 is TGCGCCAGCAGCCCCGGGACAGGATCAGATGGCTACACCTTC.